A selection of T cell receptor beta chains follows, all from one sample in a study of cytotoxic CD8 clonotypes in ibrutinib-treated CLL. The assay was immunoSEQ multiplex PCR, and TCRdb's table has in-frame clones only and misses some. The sample lists 160,000 or so clones, roughly 86% occurring once. Sequenced here: PBMCs, sampled after 12 months of ibrutinib treatment. Every receptor here comes from a human donor with chronic lymphocytic leukemia. CDR3s include the opening cysteine and the closing phenylalanine or tryptophan. Each record gives: clone size, V gene, D gene, CDR3 length, J gene, CDR3 DNA, CDR3 protein. The D gene is left open where the match is weak. Size values are once, few and many counts, or a class for expanded clones, and some rows have none.

>few|TRBV5-1|-|13|TRBJ1-2
TGCGCCAGCAGCTTGTCAGTCAACTATGGCTACACCTTC
CASSLSVNYGYTF
>few|TRBV5-1|TRBD1|14|TRBJ1-2
TGCGCCAGCAGTATCGACAGGGGAGGCTATGGCTACACCTTC
CASSIDRGGYGYTF
>-|TRBV4-2|-|14|TRBJ1-5
TGTGCCAGCAGCCAAGGTCATGGCAATCAGCCCCAGCATTTT
CASSQGHGNQPQHF
>-|TRBV9|-|14|TRBJ2-3
TGTGCCAGCAGCGTATCGGGTGACGAGGTTACGCAGTATTTT
CASSVSGDEVTQYF
>-|TRBV23-1|TRBD1|15|TRBJ2-7
TGCGCCAGCAGTGATACCGGGACAGGGGACCACGAGCAGTACTTC
CASSDTGTGDHEQYF
>-|TRBV7-2|-|13|TRBJ2-2
TGTGCCAGCAGCCGGGACACTCAGGGATCGCTGTTTTTT
CASSRDTQGSLFF
>-|TRBV29-1|TRBD1|13|TRBJ1-1
TGCAGCGTGCAGGGGGAGGAGGACACTGAAGCTTTCTTT
CSVQGEEDTEAFF
>few|TRBV10-3|TRBD2|14|TRBJ2-2
TGTGCCATCGGCGGGGGGCGGAACACCGGGGAGCTGTTTTTT
CAIGGGRNTGELFF
>-|TRBV9|-|16|TRBJ2-3
TGTGCCAGCAGCGTAACCGGGGCAGGGCGAGTGGATACGCAGTATTTT
CASSVTGAGRVDTQYF
>-|TRBV9|-|13|TRBJ1-3
TGTGCCAGCAGCGGGACAGTGTCGAACACCATATATTTT
CASSGTVSNTIYF
>-|TRBV28|-|14|TRBJ1-2
TGTGCCACGGCCTTAAGTGTCCCAAACTATGGCTACACCTTC
CATALSVPNYGYTF
>-|TRBV7-9|-|15|TRBJ2-1
TGTGCCAGCAGCTTAGCGAGGGCTAGGAGGGATGAGCAGTTCTTC
CASSLARARRDEQFF
>-|TRBV10-3|-|15|TRBJ2-3
TGTGCCACAGCCGAGGTGGCGGGGCTCACAGATACGCAGTATTTT
CATAEVAGLTDTQYF
>-|TRBV5-1|-|16|TRBJ2-3
TGCGCCAGCAGCCCAGGGACAACCCCTAGCACAGATACGCAGTATTTT
CASSPGTTPSTDTQYF
>-|TRBV5-1|TRBD1|14|TRBJ1-1
TGCGCCAGCAGCTCGGGTAGACAGGGGGCTGAAGCTTTCTTT
CASSSGRQGAEAFF
>-|TRBV2|-|14|TRBJ1-2
TGTGCCAGCAGTGTGACAGGAAATAACTATGGCTACACCTTC
CASSVTGNNYGYTF
>-|TRBV28|TRBD1|14|TRBJ1-2
TGTGCCAGCAGTTTAACAGGGGGCGACTATGGCTACACCTTC
CASSLTGGDYGYTF
>-|TRBV2|-|15|TRBJ1-3
TGTGCCAGCAGTACTGACGTACGCTCTGGAAACACCATATATTTT
CASSTDVRSGNTIYF
>-|TRBV5-4|-|14|TRBJ2-1
TGTGCCAGCAGCTTTAACGGTTTCTACAATGAGCAGTTCTTC
CASSFNGFYNEQFF
>-|TRBV19|TRBD2|22|TRBJ2-7
TGTGCCACCGCACTTGGACTAGCGATGGGGTTGTCCCCTGGCGGGGCCCCCTACGAGCAGTACTTC
CATALGLAMGLSPGGAPYEQYF
>few|TRBV27|-|13|TRBJ2-1
TGTGCCAGCAGTTTAATAGGGGCGGATGAGCAGTTCTTC
CASSLIGADEQFF
>-|TRBV10-3|-|11|TRBJ1-2
TGTGCCATCAGTGAGTCGCGGGGCTACACCTTC
CAISESRGYTF
>-|TRBV29-1|-|13|TRBJ2-1
TGCAGCGTTGAGAAGAGTTCCGGGACCCGAAAGTTCTTC
CSVEKSSGTRKFF
>-|TRBV19|-|16|TRBJ1-5
TGTGCCAGTAGTATCAGAGAGGGAGGTGCTGGTCTGCCCCAGCATTTT
CASSIREGGAGLPQHF
>few|TRBV5-4|-|16|TRBJ1-1
TGTGCCAGCAGATGGGGGGGGGCCAGAATGAACACTGAAGCTTTCTTT
CASRWGGARMNTEAFF
>once|TRBV15|-|13|TRBJ1-4
TGTGCCACCAGCAGAGATGCTAATGAAAAACTGTTTTTT
CATSRDANEKLFF
>-|TRBV5-1|TRBD1|15|TRBJ1-1
TGCGCCAGCAGCCGACAGGGGGTCTCGAACACTGAAGCTTTCTTT
CASSRQGVSNTEAFF
>-|TRBV4-2|-|15|TRBJ1-3
TGTGCCAGCAGCCGGCGGGGGCGCGGTGGAAACACCATATATTTT
CASSRRGRGGNTIYF
>-|TRBV28|-|10|TRBJ1-1
TGCCGGAACAGTAACACTGAAGCTTTCTTT
CRNSNTEAFF
>once|TRBV18|-|14|TRBJ1-5
TGTGCCAGCTCACCGGGGAATCACAATCAGCCCCAGCATTTT
CASSPGNHNQPQHF
>-|TRBV25-1|-|17|TRBJ2-7
TGTGCCAGCAGTGGGGGAGTCGGAGGGGACTTGTTACGGGAGCAGTACTTC
CASSGGVGGDLLREQYF
>-|TRBV5-1|TRBD2|16|TRBJ2-1
TGCGCCAGCAGCTTGACTAGCGGGAGGTCCTACAATGAGCAGTTCTTC
CASSLTSGRSYNEQFF
>-|TRBV18|-|14|TRBJ2-1
TGTGCCAGCTCACCACAGCAGGGTAACAATGAGCAGTTCTTC
CASSPQQGNNEQFF
>-|TRBV5-1|TRBD2|17|TRBJ2-5
TGCGCCAGCAGCTTTGGCCCCGGCGGGGGGGCCCGGGAGACCCAGTACTTC
CASSFGPGGGARETQYF
>-|TRBV28|TRBD1|14|TRBJ1-3
TGTGCCAGCATCCGACAGGGGTCCGGAAACACCATATATTTT
CASIRQGSGNTIYF
>few|TRBV11-2|TRBD2|16|TRBJ2-2
TGTGCCAGCAGCTTAGATAGCGGGAGGAACACCGGGGAGCTGTTTTTT
CASSLDSGRNTGELFF
>-|TRBV6-6|TRBD2|15|TRBJ2-1
TGTGCCAGCAGTTTAGGGACTAGCGCCCACAATGAGCAGTTCTTC
CASSLGTSAHNEQFF
>-|TRBV7-9|TRBD2|16|TRBJ2-2
TGTGCCAGCAGCACCGGACTAGCGGGGGGGCGAGGGGAGCTGTTTTTT
CASSTGLAGGRGELFF
>-|TRBV5-5|TRBD1|13|TRBJ2-2
TGTGCCAGCAGTTGGACAGGGGCCGGGGAGCTGTTTTTT
CASSWTGAGELFF
>-|TRBV5-1|-|15|TRBJ2-1
TGCGCCAGCAGCCGAACAGGCCGGGGGAACAATGAGCAGTTCTTC
CASSRTGRGNNEQFF
>-|TRBV18|TRBD1|15|TRBJ1-1
TGTGCCAGCTCACCACAGGGGGCCCCGTTCACTGAAGCTTTCTTT
CASSPQGAPFTEAFF
>once|TRBV10-3|-|13|TRBJ2-7
TGTGCCATCAGTGAGTTGGACAGCTACGAGCAGTACTTC
CAISELDSYEQYF
>-|TRBV7-2|TRBD1|14|TRBJ1-2
TGTGCCAGCAGCTTAGGACAGGGAGTCTATGGCTACACCTTC
CASSLGQGVYGYTF
>-|TRBV14|-|14|TRBJ2-1
TGTGCCAGCAGCCAAGAGGCCAGGGTGGATGAGCAGTTCTTC
CASSQEARVDEQFF
>-|TRBV4-1|TRBD1|19|TRBJ1-6
TGCGCCAGCAGCAACATCTATGCCACTCCGGGACAGAGAAATTCACCCCTCCACTTT
CASSNIYATPGQRNSPLHF